The present T cell receptor beta chain was sequenced within a study of PD-1 blockade in mismatch repair-deficient tumors. Turning to the study itself: Patients had fewer than 15 mismatch repair-deficient cancer types and were previously treated and progressing.

The CDR3 length is 14 residues. CDR1 and CDR2 (germline): LNHDA, SQIVND (reference sequence). The J segment lost 6 bases and the V segment lost 6 bases, leaving 7 bases of the junction unmatched. Method: immunoSEQ multiplex PCR; TCRdb's copy keeps in-frame clones and lacks some. The sample gives about 79,000 clones, roughly 80% of which show up once; less than 6% is in the top ten. This chain connects TRBV19 to TRBJ1-5, with 8 bases lining up with TRBD1. This specimen was peripheral blood, taken 44 weeks after starting pembrolizumab. This receptor was obtained from an adult with mismatch repair-deficient cancer. In DNA, the CDR3 is TGTGCCAGTAGGTACAGGGGGGACGGTCAGCCCCAGCATTTT. It encodes CASRYRGDGQPQHF.